Each of the 22 T cell receptor beta chains below was sequenced from the same sample in a study of type 1 regulatory T cells. No antigen has been assigned to these receptors. TCRdb re-analysed the reads in MiXCR, keeping a single row per CDR3 protein. This table has 55,000 to 65,000 distinct CDR3 sequences, less than 65% appearing once. Sequencing was performed on cultured non-Tr1 T cells, either the whole culture or a sorted T cell fraction (not recorded which). Receptor source: a human donor in good health.

The genes are TRBV7-8 and TRBJ2-1, with 13 bases aligning to TRBD2. Germline CDR1 SGHVS, CDR2 FQNEAQ. The V and J ends lost 3 bases and 9 bases, in that order; junction bases with no gene match: 8. The CDR3 has 16 amino acids. DNA for the CDR3: TGTGCCAGCAGCTTCGGACTAGCGGGGGTTACAAGTGAGCAGTTCTTC. As protein: CASSFGLAGVTSEQFF.

The rearrangement links TRBV5-1 to TRBJ2-5; TRBD1 aligns across 8 bases. This CDR3 has 19 residues. J was trimmed by 2 bases and V by 4 bases; bases with no gene match: 19. Germline V lookup: CDR1 SGHRS, CDR2 YFSETQ. This CDR3 reads CASSQSGTGFVGSQETQYF. DNA of the CDR3: TGCGCCAGCAGCCAATCCGGGACAGGTTTTGTCGGGTCACAAGAGACCCAGTACTTC.

This clonotype was counted only a few times. The chain carries TRBV7-9 and TRBJ1-6; 8 nucleotides line up with TRBD1. J was trimmed by 7 bases and V by 3 bases; bases with no gene match: 5. Germline values: CDR1 SEHNR, CDR2 FQNEAQ (reference sequence). CDR3 length: 15 residues. The CDR3 coding sequence is TGTGCCAGCAGCTTTGGTCGACAGGGGAATTCACCCCTCCACTTT. This translates into CASSFGRQGNSPLHF.

This sequence joins TRBV11-2 and TRBJ2-5; D is perhaps TRBD1 (6 bases). Trimming removed 3 bases from V and 2 bases from J, with 7 bases in between. Germline-derived CDR1 and CDR2 are SGHAT and FQNNGV. The CDR3 runs to 13 residues. CDR3 region: CASSFGQQETQYF. The CDR3 DNA reads TGTGCCAGCAGCTTTGGACAGCAAGAGACCCAGTACTTC.

V gene TRBV20-1 combines with J gene TRBJ2-7; a weak D match, TRBD2 (5 bases). V gave up 4 bases and J gave up 3 bases, with 13 bases separating them. The germline CDR1 and CDR2 sequences are DFQATT and SNEGSKA (reference sequence). CDR3 length equals 13 residues. In DNA, the CDR3 is TGCAGTGCTATAGGACGGGGTTACTACGAGCAGTACTTC. Translated, it gives CSAIGRGYYEQYF.

This chain uses TRBV2 with TRBJ2-7; TRBD2 aligns across 7 bases. The CDR3 covers 14 residues. Germline values: CDR1 SNHLY, CDR2 FYNNEI. Trimming cost V 7 bases and J 0 bases; bases outside gene matches: 6. This chain's CDR3 is CASKAGLSSYEQYF. The DNA for the CDR3 is TGTGCCAGCAAAGCGGGGCTTAGCTCCTACGAGCAGTACTTC.

This clonotype has only a few counts. The chain has TRBV5-8 and TRBJ2-5; 7 bases fit TRBD1. Germline trimming cut 3 bases from V and 0 bases from J; bases unmatched to any gene: 5. CDR3 length: 15 amino acids. Germline CDR1 is SGHTS and CDR2 is YDEGEE. The CDR3 sequence: CASSSGQDYQETQYF. In nucleotides, the CDR3 is TGTGCCAGCAGCTCTGGACAGGACTACCAAGAGACCCAGTACTTC.

The V gene is TRBV24-1, the J gene TRBJ2-1, with D possibly TRBD1 on 6 matching bases. This CDR3 has 15 residues. Germline V gene lookup returns CDR1 KGHDR and CDR2 SFDVKD. V was pared by 3 bases and J by 2 bases, with 10 bases between. This CDR3 reads CATSDMKGAYNEQFF. CDR3 in DNA: TGTGCCACCAGTGATATGAAGGGGGCCTACAATGAGCAGTTCTTC.

The V gene is TRBV27, the J gene TRBJ2-5; possible D gene TRBD2, 6 bases. In germline, CDR1 is MNHEY, CDR2 SMNVEV (reference sequence). V was trimmed by 5 bases and J by 5 bases, leaving 21 bases between them. The CDR3 is 16 residues long. The CDR3 coding sequence is TGTGCCAGCAGTCCCCAGGGACTGCAGGGAAGGGAGACCCAGTACTTC. Amino acid sequence: CASSPQGLQGRETQYF.

The chain recombines TRBV7-3 with TRBJ2-1; TRBD2 matches at 10 bases. Germline V CDR1 and CDR2: SGHTA, FQGTGA. After removal of 5 bases from V and 11 bases from J, the junction contained 9 bases not matched to a gene. The CDR3 has 14 residues. The DNA for the CDR3 is TGTGCCAGCAGCACCGGACTAGCGGCTTCAAAGCAGTTCTTC. It yields the protein CASSTGLAASKQFF.

DNA of the CDR3: TGCAGTGCTAGAGATTACGTGCAGGCCACAGATACGCAGTATTTT. Translation gives CSARDYVQATDTQYF. This chain connects TRBV20-1 to TRBJ2-3; D ambiguous. Between the trimmed V and J ends, which lost 0 bases and 2 bases, there was a span of 12 bases. Germline CDR1 is DFQATT and CDR2 is SNEGSKA (reference sequence). The CDR3 extends over 15 amino acids.

With regard to this clonotype: Given a much more abundant clone one base away, this may be a read error. The CDR3 nucleotides read TGCGCCAACAGACCCGGACTAGCGGGAGAAAGGTTTCTCTTC. Translating gives CANRPGLAGERFLF. The chain employs TRBV5-1 and TRBJ2-1; 13 positions agree with TRBD2. The CDR3 runs to 14 residues. Per the germline V gene, CDR1 is SGHRS and CDR2 is YFSETQ.

This chain uses TRBV7-2 with TRBJ2-7; D is perhaps TRBD1 or TRBD2 (6 bases each). The CDR3 is made up of 14 amino acids. V shed 6 bases and J shed 3 bases, with 15 bases lying between them. The germline V gene has CDR1 SGHTA and CDR2 FQGNSA. Written as DNA, the CDR3 is TGTGCCAGCAGTCGGATCGGGGGCAGCTACGAGCAGTACTTC. Protein product: CASSRIGGSYEQYF.

The chain uses TRBV7-9 and TRBJ2-6, with D tentatively TRBD1 (5 bases). V gave up 6 bases and J gave up 4 bases, with 13 bases separating them. Germline V CDR1 and CDR2: SEHNR, FQNEAQ (reference sequence). This CDR3 region has 15 residues. CDR3 amino acids: CASRQDSTGANVLTF. The CDR3 DNA reads TGTGCCAGCAGACAAGACAGTACCGGGGCCAACGTCCTGACTTTC. Combining the CDR3 with reference TRBV7-9 and TRBJ2-6 gives the whole variable domain DTGVSQNPRHKITKRGQNVTFRCDPISEHNRLYWYRQTLGQGPEFLTYFQNEAQLEKSRLLSDRFSAERPKGSFSTLEIQRTEQGDSAMYLCASRQDSTGANVLTFGAGSRLTVL.

CDR3 region: CSAEGQGSYNEQFF. CDR3 in DNA: TGCAGTGCAGAGGGACAGGGGTCCTACAATGAGCAGTTCTTC. The chain links TRBV20-1 to TRBJ2-1; 10 bases agree with TRBD1. The CDR3 loop spans 14 amino acids. The V and J ends lost 6 bases and 1 base, in that order; junction bases with no gene match: 3. Germline CDR1 and CDR2: DFQATT and SNEGSKA (reference sequence).

The chain combines TRBV27 with TRBJ2-3, with D possibly matching TRBD2 (6 bases). The CDR3 contains 20 residues. Germline CDR1 MNHEY, CDR2 SMNVEV (reference sequence). Trimming removed 2 bases from V and 0 bases from J, with 24 bases in between. CDR3 nucleotide sequence: TGTGCCAGCAGTTTAAAGGGACGGACGCTCAGCGGGTCTAGCACAGATACGCAGTATTTT. Protein: CASSLKGRTLSGSSTDTQYF.

The CDR3 bases are TGCGCCAGCAGCCTGTCACAGTATTCGTCTGAAGCTTTCTTT. This translates into CASSLSQYSSEAFF. This sequence joins TRBV5-1 and TRBJ1-1; D is unclear. Germline V lookup: CDR1 SGHRS, CDR2 YFSETQ. V gave up 4 bases and J gave up 6 bases, with 16 bases separating them. The CDR3 has 14 amino acids.

This chain connects TRBV7-9 to TRBJ2-3; D uncertain. The CDR3 runs to 16 residues. V was shortened by 5 bases and J by 4 bases, with 19 bases between the two germline ends. Germline lookup yields CDR1 SEHNR and CDR2 FQNEAQ (reference sequence). The CDR3 region is CASSPPTGRTPDTQYF. In DNA, the CDR3 is TGTGCCAGCAGCCCCCCCACCGGGCGTACTCCAGATACGCAGTATTTT.

The V gene is TRBV15, the J gene TRBJ1-5, with a tentative D call TRBD1 (6 bases). The CDR3 is 17 amino acids. Germline-derived CDR1 and CDR2 are LNHNV and YYDKDF (reference sequence). Trimming left V 1 base short and J 4 bases short, with 17 bases between. CDR3 residues: CATSRAQGHRGNQPQHF. In nucleotides, the CDR3 is TGTGCCACCAGCAGAGCACAGGGCCATAGGGGTAATCAGCCCCAGCATTTT. Variable domain in full (rest from reference TRBV15 and TRBJ1-5): DAMVIQNPRYQVTQFGKPVTLSCSQTLNHNVMYWYQQKSSQAPKLLFHYYDKDFNNEADTPDNFQSRRPNTSFCFLDIRSPGLGDTAMYLCATSRAQGHRGNQPQHFGDGTRLSIL.

V gene TRBV19 combines with J gene TRBJ2-1, with 7 bases lining up with TRBD2. This CDR3 is built from 13 residues. Germline V CDR1 and CDR2: LNHDA, SQIVND (reference sequence). V shed 6 bases and J 9 bases; nucleotides not matched to a gene: 8. CDR3 protein: CASSASGSVEQFF. DNA for the CDR3: TGTGCCAGTAGCGCTAGCGGTTCGGTTGAGCAGTTCTTC.

V gene TRBV12-3 or TRBV12-4 combines with J gene TRBJ2-3, with 7 bases lining up with TRBD2. The CDR3 is made up of 18 amino acids. Germline trimming cut 5 bases from V and 8 bases from J; bases unmatched to any gene: 22. The CDR3, as DNA: TGTGCCAGCAGTCCCACCGGGACTATCCTGGACCAATCCGCTACGCAGTATTTT. It translates to CASSPTGTILDQSATQYF.

The chain links TRBV5-1 to TRBJ2-3, with a tentative D call TRBD2 (5 bases). Per the germline V gene, CDR1 is SGHRS and CDR2 is YFSETQ. V gave up 0 bases and J gave up 4 bases, with 12 bases separating them. The CDR3 sequence is 15 residues long. CDR3 residues: CASSLEEEMADTQYF. The CDR3 DNA is TGCGCCAGCAGCTTGGAGGAGGAGATGGCAGATACGCAGTATTTT. Drawing the rest from reference TRBV5-1 and TRBJ2-3, the complete variable domain is KAGVTQTPRYLIKTRGQQVTLSCSPISGHRSVSWYQQTPGQGLQFLFEYFSETQRNKGNFPGRFSGRQFSNSRSEMNVSTLELGDSALYLCASSLEEEMADTQYFGPGTRLTVL.